The 21 T cell receptor beta chains listed next were all sequenced from one sample in a study of neoadjuvant anti-PD-1 for oral cavity cancer. TCRdb keeps only in-frame clones here, not all; method: immunoSEQ multiplex PCR. The sample carries around 13,000 clones, over 65% recorded once. The sequences come from PBMCs, collected before nivolumab (anti-PD-1) treatment. These receptor sequences come from a person between 35 and 79 years old with oral cavity squamous cell carcinoma.

This clone was detected only a few times. This sequence joins TRBV6-1 and TRBJ2-3; the D gene is possibly TRBD1 (6 bases). There are 16 residues in the CDR3. V was pared by 6 bases and J by 3 bases, with 19 bases between. CDR1 is MNHNS and CDR2 is SASEGT in the germline V gene. The CDR3 is CASRERTGYGTDTQYF. CDR3 nucleotide sequence: TGTGCCAGCAGAGAAAGAACAGGGTACGGGACAGATACGCAGTATTTT.

V usage is TRBV28 and J usage is TRBJ2-7, with TRBD2 as a possible D gene (6 bases). This CDR3 spans 15 amino acids. Germline loops: CDR1 MDHEN, CDR2 SYDVKM. V was pared by 6 bases and J by 1 base, with 16 bases between. The CDR3 coding sequence is TGTGCCAGCAGCCGAAGGGGCGGGATTTCCTACGAGCAGTACTTC. Encoded protein: CASSRRGGISYEQYF. Combining the CDR3 with reference TRBV28 and TRBJ2-7 gives the whole variable domain DVKVTQSSRYLVKRTGEKVFLECVQDMDHENMFWYRQDPGLGLRLIYFSYDVKMKEKGDIPEGYSVSREKKERFSLILESASTNQTSMYLCASSRRGGISYEQYFGPGTRLTVT.

CDR3 sequence: CASSSKGTGENEAFF. For the CDR3, the DNA is TGTGCCAGCAGTTCTAAAGGGACAGGGGAGAATGAAGCTTTCTTT. V is TRBV27 and J is TRBJ1-1; 10 bases map to TRBD1. Germline V gives CDR1 MNHEY, CDR2 SMNVEV (reference sequence). V lost 4 bases, J lost 7 bases, and 9 bases stayed unmatched. The CDR3 covers 15 residues.

In this sample, this clone turned up a few times. The chain recombines TRBV6-5 with TRBJ1-2, with D perhaps TRBD1 (6 bases). Between the trimmed V and J ends, which lost 2 bases and 4 bases, there was a span of 11 bases. This CDR3 spans 14 amino acids. Germline V lookup: CDR1 MNHEY, CDR2 SVGAGI. DNA for the CDR3: TGTGCCAGCAGTTACCAGAGGGGGGGCTATGGCTACACCTTC. Its protein is CASSYQRGGYGYTF.

This clone has only a few counts. The V and J genes are TRBV2 and TRBJ1-4; 7 nucleotides line up with TRBD1. The length of the CDR3 is 15 residues. The ends lost 5 bases at V and 5 bases at J; junction bases unmatched: 8. Germline CDR1 SNHLY, CDR2 FYNNEI. CDR3 amino acids: CASSQGSGGNEKLFF. The CDR3 nucleotides are TGTGCCAGCAGTCAAGGGTCAGGGGGGAATGAAAAACTGTTTTTT. Filled out from reference TRBV2 and TRBJ1-4, the complete variable domain reads EPEVTQTPSHQVTQMGQEVILRCVPISNHLYFYWYRQILGQKVEFLVSFYNNEISEKSEIFDDQFSVERPDGSNFTLKIRSTKLEDSAMYFCASSQGSGGNEKLFFGSGTQLSVL.

V is TRBV27 and J is TRBJ1-6, with 7 bases matching TRBD1. V shed 8 bases and J 7 bases; nucleotides not matched to a gene: 14. The germline gives CDR1 MNHEY, CDR2 SMNVEV (reference sequence). CDR3 length: 16 amino acids. CDR3 in DNA: TGTGCCAGCGGGTCTCCTGACGGCAGGGGGAATTCACCCCTCCACTTT. Amino acid sequence: CASGSPDGRGNSPLHF.

The V and J genes are TRBV5-1 and TRBJ2-7; D is uncertain. This CDR3 spans 13 amino acids. Germline assignment: CDR1 SGHRS and CDR2 YFSETQ. Trimming took off 0 bases at V and 4 bases at J, with 8 bases between the two ends. CDR3 residues: CASSLGEGYEQYF. Written as DNA, the CDR3 is TGCGCCAGCAGCTTGGGGGAAGGATACGAGCAGTACTTC.

J is TRBJ2-7 and V is TRBV5-1, with 11 nucleotides matching TRBD2. The J segment lost 0 bases and the V segment lost 3 bases, leaving 5 bases of the junction unmatched. Germline loops: CDR1 SGHRS, CDR2 YFSETQ. The CDR3 spans 16 residues. The CDR3 is CASSSVTSGSSYEQYF. The CDR3 nucleotides are TGCGCCAGCAGCTCCGTAACTAGCGGGAGCTCCTACGAGCAGTACTTC.

The CDR3 DNA sequence: TGTGCCAGCAGTTTATGGGGCGGTAACACTGAAGCTTTCTTT. Its translation is CASSLWGGNTEAFF. The chain links TRBV28 to TRBJ1-1, with unresolved D. Trimming stripped 0 bases from V and 2 bases from J, with 7 bases between. This CDR3 is built from 14 residues. Germline assignment: CDR1 MDHEN and CDR2 SYDVKM.

The chain joins TRBV28 to TRBJ1-1; maybe TRBD1 (5 bases). Germline lookup yields CDR1 MDHEN and CDR2 SYDVKM. The CDR3 runs 18 residues. With 5 bases removed from V and 3 bases from J, the gap between germline ends came to 25 bases. This CDR3 is CASSPLPSPDRWDTEAFF. In nucleotides, the CDR3 is TGTGCCAGCAGTCCCCTCCCGTCTCCTGACAGATGGGACACTGAAGCTTTCTTT.

This clone occurred a few times. The chain has TRBV27 and TRBJ2-7; TRBD1 agrees at 7 bases. The V and J ends lost 6 bases and 6 bases, in that order; junction bases with no gene match: 5. The germline gives CDR1 MNHEY, CDR2 SMNVEV (reference sequence). The CDR3 has 12 residues. CDR3 sequence: CASRGTAPEQYF. Here the CDR3 DNA reads TGTGCCAGCAGAGGGACAGCACCCGAGCAGTACTTC.

V and J are TRBV6-5 and TRBJ1-1; 8 nucleotides align to TRBD1. CDR3 length equals 15 residues. Unmatched junction bases numbered 3, after V lost 2 bases and J lost 1 base. Germline V gene sequence: CDR1 MNHEY, CDR2 SVGAGI. The CDR3 spells CASSYGQGRNTEAFF. The CDR3 nucleotides are TGTGCCAGCAGTTACGGACAGGGAAGGAACACTGAAGCTTTCTTT.

The chain joins TRBV18 to TRBJ1-3; 9 bases match TRBD1. The CDR3 is 13 residues long. The germline V gene has CDR1 KGHSH and CDR2 LQKENI. The V and J ends lost 4 bases and 9 bases, in that order; junction bases with no gene match: 4. CDR3 nucleotides: TGTGCCAGCTCACTTGGACAGGGGAGCACCATATATTTT. It translates to CASSLGQGSTIYF. Filled out from reference TRBV18 and TRBJ1-3, the complete variable domain reads NAGVMQNPRHLVRRRGQEARLRCSPMKGHSHVYWYRQLPEEGLKFMVYLQKENIIDESGMPKERFSAEFPKEGPSILRIQQVVRGDSAAYFCASSLGQGSTIYFGEGSWLTVV.

Only one count was recorded for this clone. The chain has TRBV11-2 and TRBJ2-3; D perhaps matches TRBD1 (5 bases). Trimming removed 5 bases from V and 0 bases from J, with 12 bases in between. The CDR3 length is 15 residues. Germline lookup yields CDR1 SGHAT and CDR2 FQNNGV. The CDR3 nucleotides read TGTGCCAGCAGCCCCCAAAGGGGTAGCACAGATACGCAGTATTTT. Encoded protein: CASSPQRGSTDTQYF.

This clone was counted only a few times. The V call is TRBV5-1, the J call TRBJ1-6, with D perhaps matching TRBD1 (6 bases). The V end was cut by 4 bases, the J end by 1 base, with 9 bases between. The CDR3 has 15 amino acids. Germline V gene data show CDR1 as SGHRS and CDR2 as YFSETQ. CDR3 sequence reads: CASSQDRSYNSPLHF. The CDR3 coding sequence is TGCGCCAGCAGCCAGGACAGATCCTATAATTCACCCCTCCACTTT.

The V gene is TRBV15, the J gene TRBJ2-2; TRBD1 matches 8 bases. The CDR3 has 17 amino acids. Per the germline V gene, CDR1 is LNHNV and CDR2 is YYDKDF (reference sequence). V gave up 4 bases and J gave up 2 bases; unmatched junction bases: 9. The chain's CDR3 is CATSTSRGRKNTGELFF. In DNA, the CDR3 is TGTGCCACCAGCACCTCCAGGGGGCGCAAAAACACCGGGGAGCTGTTTTTT.

The chain recombines TRBV10-2 with TRBJ2-3; TRBD2 agrees at 13 bases. The J segment lost 6 bases and the V segment lost 10 bases, leaving 13 bases of the junction unmatched. CDR3 length: 16 amino acids. Germline CDR1 and CDR2: WSHSY and SAAADI. The CDR3 nucleotides are TGCGCCATCTCTTCCCGGACTAGCGGGGGAGGGGATACGCAGTATTTT. It yields the protein CAISSRTSGGGDTQYF.

This clone appeared a few times. The chain is built from TRBV6-5 and TRBJ1-6, with 7 bases identical to TRBD1. The trim removed 0 bases at V and 11 bases at J, leaving 4 bases unmatched. From germline, CDR1 is MNHEY and CDR2 SVGAGI. CDR3 length: 14 residues. CDR3 coding DNA: TGTGCCAGCAGTTACTCGACAGGGTTGGCACCCCTCCACTTT. Translation gives CASSYSTGLAPLHF.

The chain joins TRBV13 to TRBJ2-2, with D possibly TRBD2 on 5 matching bases. The ends were cut back, 5 bases at V and 5 bases at J, with 18 bases in the middle. This CDR3 has 16 amino acids. Germline loops: CDR1 PRHDT, CDR2 FYEKMQ (reference sequence). DNA of the CDR3: TGTGCCAGCAGCCCTAGCACCATAGGACGGACCGGGGAGCTGTTTTTT. Protein sequence: CASSPSTIGRTGELFF.

The V gene is TRBV15, the J gene TRBJ1-2; possible D gene TRBD1, 6 bases. This CDR3 has 14 amino acids. V dropped 5 bases and J dropped 3 bases, with 13 bases sitting between them. Germline CDR1 reads LNHNV; CDR2 reads YYDKDF (reference sequence). DNA of the CDR3: TGTGCCACCAGCCCCTGGGGGGCTTACTATGGCTACACCTTC. This translates into CATSPWGAYYGYTF. The whole variable domain, remainder taken from reference TRBV15 and TRBJ1-2, is DAMVIQNPRYQVTQFGKPVTLSCSQTLNHNVMYWYQQKSSQAPKLLFHYYDKDFNNEADTPDNFQSRRPNTSFCFLDIRSPGLGDTAMYLCATSPWGAYYGYTFGSGTRLTVV.

The rearrangement joins TRBV18 to TRBJ1-2; D is undetermined. CDR3 size: 16 residues. Germline CDR1 KGHSH, CDR2 LQKENI. Trimming removed 0 bases at V and 6 bases at J, with 17 bases between. The CDR3 loop is CASSPPEGATSDGYTF. Written as DNA, the CDR3 is TGTGCCAGCTCACCACCGGAGGGCGCGACCTCAGATGGCTACACCTTC. The variable domain in full, with the rest retrieved from reference TRBV18 and TRBJ1-2, is NAGVMQNPRHLVRRRGQEARLRCSPMKGHSHVYWYRQLPEEGLKFMVYLQKENIIDESGMPKERFSAEFPKEGPSILRIQQVVRGDSAAYFCASSPPEGATSDGYTFGSGTRLTVV.